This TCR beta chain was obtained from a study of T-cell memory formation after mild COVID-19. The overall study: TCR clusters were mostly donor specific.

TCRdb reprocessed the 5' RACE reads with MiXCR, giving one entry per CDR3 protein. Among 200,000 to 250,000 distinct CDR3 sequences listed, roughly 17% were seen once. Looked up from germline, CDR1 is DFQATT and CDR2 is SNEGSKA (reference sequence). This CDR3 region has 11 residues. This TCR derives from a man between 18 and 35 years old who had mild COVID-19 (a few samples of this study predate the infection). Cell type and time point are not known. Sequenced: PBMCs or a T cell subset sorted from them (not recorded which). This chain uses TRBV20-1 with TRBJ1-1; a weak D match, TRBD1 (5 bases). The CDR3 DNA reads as TGCAGGGGGGAGGATAACACTGAAGCTTTCTTT. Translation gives CRGEDNTEAFF.